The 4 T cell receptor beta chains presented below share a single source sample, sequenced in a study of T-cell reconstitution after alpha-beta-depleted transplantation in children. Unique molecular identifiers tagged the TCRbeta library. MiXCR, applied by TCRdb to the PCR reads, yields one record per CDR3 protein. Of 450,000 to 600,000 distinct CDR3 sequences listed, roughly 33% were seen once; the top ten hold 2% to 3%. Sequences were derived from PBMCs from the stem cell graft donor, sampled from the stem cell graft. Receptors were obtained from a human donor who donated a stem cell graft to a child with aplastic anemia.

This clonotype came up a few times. CDR3: CSAQTVLNTEAFF. DNA of the CDR3: TGCAGCGCCCAGACAGTATTGAACACTGAAGCTTTCTTT. The chain couples TRBV29-1 to TRBJ1-1; D is perhaps TRBD1 (5 bases). V dropped 7 bases and J dropped 0 bases, with 12 bases sitting between them. This CDR3 comprises 13 residues. CDR1 and CDR2 (germline): SQVTM, ANQGSEA.

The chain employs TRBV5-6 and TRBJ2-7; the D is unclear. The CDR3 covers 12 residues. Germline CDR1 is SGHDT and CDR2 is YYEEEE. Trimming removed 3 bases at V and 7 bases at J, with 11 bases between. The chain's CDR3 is CASSSSFGEQYF. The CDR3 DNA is TGTGCCAGCAGCTCCAGCTTTGGGGAGCAGTACTTC. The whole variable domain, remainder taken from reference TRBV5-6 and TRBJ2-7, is DAGVTQSPTHLIKTRGQQVTLRCSPKSGHDTVSWYQQALGQGPQFIFQYYEEEERQRGNFPDRFSGHQFPNYSSELNVNALLLGDSALYLCASSSSFGEQYFGPGTRLTVT.

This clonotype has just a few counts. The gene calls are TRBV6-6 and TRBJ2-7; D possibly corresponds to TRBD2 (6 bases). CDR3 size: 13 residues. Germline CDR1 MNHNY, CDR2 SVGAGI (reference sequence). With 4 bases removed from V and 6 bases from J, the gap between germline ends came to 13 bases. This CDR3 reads CASSFYGGGEQYV. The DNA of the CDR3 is TGTGCCAGCAGTTTCTACGGGGGAGGCGAGCAGTACGTC.

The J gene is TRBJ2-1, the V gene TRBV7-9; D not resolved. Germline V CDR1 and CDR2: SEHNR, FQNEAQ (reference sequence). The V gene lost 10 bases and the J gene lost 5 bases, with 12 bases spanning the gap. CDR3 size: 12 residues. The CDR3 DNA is TGTGCCACTTCACAAGGGAACAATGAGCAGTTCTTC. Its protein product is CATSQGNNEQFF.